This note documents a single T cell receptor beta chain sequence. The data originate from a study of glioma-infiltrating T cells after dendritic cell vaccination. Study-level background: Patients had newly diagnosed or recurrent glioblastoma and received dendritic cell vaccines.

Here immunoSEQ multiplex PCR was the method, and the copy in TCRdb shows in-frame clones only, minus some. The data hold about 49,000 clones, with over 75% observed a single time. All glioblastoma patients lacked an isocitrate dehydrogenase mutation. V lost 9 bases and J 8 bases, leaving 18 bases between the germline ends. The CDR3 loop spans 14 amino acids. In germline, CDR1 is SGHDT, CDR2 YYEEEE. The J gene is TRBJ1-6, the V gene TRBV5-6; maybe TRBD1 (5 bases). The sample consisted of blood, taken before dendritic cell vaccination. The sequence derives from a human donor with glioblastoma. The CDR3 DNA reads as TGTGCCACCCAGCGGGGCCTCGGGGATTCACCCCTCCACTTT. Translating it yields CATQRGLGDSPLHF.